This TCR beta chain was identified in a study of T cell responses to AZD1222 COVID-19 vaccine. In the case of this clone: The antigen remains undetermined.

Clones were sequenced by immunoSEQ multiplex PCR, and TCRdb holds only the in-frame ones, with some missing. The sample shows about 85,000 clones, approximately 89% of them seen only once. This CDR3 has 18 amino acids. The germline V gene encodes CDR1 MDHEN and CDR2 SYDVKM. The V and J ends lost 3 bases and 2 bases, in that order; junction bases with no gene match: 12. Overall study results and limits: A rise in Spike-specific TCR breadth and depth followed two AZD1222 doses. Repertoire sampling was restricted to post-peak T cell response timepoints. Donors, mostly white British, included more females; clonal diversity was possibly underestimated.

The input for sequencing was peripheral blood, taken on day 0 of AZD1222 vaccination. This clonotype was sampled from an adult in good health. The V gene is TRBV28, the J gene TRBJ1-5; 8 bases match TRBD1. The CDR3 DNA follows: TGTGCCAGCAGTTTGGACAGGGTGGGGGTAGGAGGCAATCAGCCCCAGCATTTT. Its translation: CASSLDRVGVGGNQPQHF.